This is a list of T cell receptor beta chains from one sample in a study of blood T cells in healthy people across ages. A single record per CDR3 protein comes from TCRdb applying MiXCR to the 5' RACE reads. The sample includes roughly 1,700,000 distinct CDR3 sequences, roughly 27% of them seen just once. Sequenced sample: blood. These receptors were obtained from a woman under 40 in good health. Both conserved end residues are part of each CDR3.

V gene: TRBV2; CDR3 length: 15; CDR3 protein: CASSNDRDRGIGYTF
V gene: TRBV9; CDR3 length: 15; CDR3 protein: CASSVQGVRTDTQYF
V gene: TRBV4-3; CDR3 length: 16; CDR3 protein: CATGTSNHPTCDEQYF
V gene: TRBV5-1; CDR3 length: 14; CDR3 protein: CASSSPGQGETQYF
V gene: TRBV11-2; CDR3 length: 14; CDR3 protein: CASTPVVGGYGYTF
V gene: TRBV20-1; CDR3 length: 11; CDR3 protein: CRGSPVNIQYF
V gene: TRBV7-6; CDR3 length: 16; CDR3 protein: CASSLSQGTSTDTQYF
V gene: TRBV28; CDR3 length: 13; CDR3 protein: CASSTGSQEAQYF
V gene: TRBV6-5; CDR3 length: 14; CDR3 protein: CASRPIGRHTEAFF
V gene: TRBV12-3/TRBV12-4; CDR3 length: 14; CDR3 protein: CASSSSPQGYEQYF
V gene: TRBV5-1; CDR3 length: 15; CDR3 protein: CASSLAGPSGETQYF
V gene: TRBV25-1; CDR3 length: 18; CDR3 protein: CASSDPQHVGSVNTEAFF
V gene: TRBV18; CDR3 length: 11; CDR3 protein: CASSPKDEQYF
V gene: TRBV7-2; CDR3 length: 14; CDR3 protein: CASSLRDSAYEQFF
V gene: TRBV6-5; CDR3 length: 13; CDR3 protein: CASSTQGSHEQYF
V gene: TRBV19; CDR3 length: 17; CDR3 protein: CASSIDRGKSSYNGQFF
V gene: TRBV5-1; CDR3 length: 14; CDR3 protein: CASSRTSANNEQYF
V gene: TRBV2; CDR3 length: 15; CDR3 protein: CASTQRDTNRYGYTF
V gene: TRBV12-3/TRBV12-4; CDR3 length: 11; CDR3 protein: CARDRGDAQYF
V gene: TRBV3-1; CDR3 length: 14; CDR3 protein: CASSEPIPTGELFF
V gene: TRBV6-2/TRBV6-3; CDR3 length: 15; CDR3 protein: CASSSIWSSYNEQFF
V gene: TRBV7-2; CDR3 length: 13; CDR3 protein: CASGQGSNQPQHF
V gene: TRBV3-1; CDR3 length: 16; CDR3 protein: CASSAPFSGTKGEQYF
V gene: TRBV20-1; CDR3 length: 16; CDR3 protein: CSAPDSVLTLGTEAFF
V gene: TRBV11-2; CDR3 length: 22; CDR3 protein: CASSSDADRLPVQGWGFYEQYF
V gene: TRBV6-5; CDR3 length: 16; CDR3 protein: CASSYSRITHSYEQYF
V gene: TRBV11-1; CDR3 length: 14; CDR3 protein: CASSLAGWTDTQYF
V gene: TRBV20-1; CDR3 length: 11; CDR3 protein: CSAVGSYEQYF
V gene: TRBV7-2; CDR3 length: 14; CDR3 protein: CASSLALGYNEQFF
V gene: TRBV10-1; CDR3 length: 16; CDR3 protein: CASSEQGEGPIGELFF
V gene: TRBV11-3; CDR3 length: 12; CDR3 protein: CASSLELGEQFF
V gene: TRBV3-1; CDR3 length: 16; CDR3 protein: CASSQLSRSSYNEQFF
V gene: TRBV29-1; CDR3 length: 13; CDR3 protein: CSVRGTYSNEQFF
V gene: TRBV20-1; CDR3 length: 14; CDR3 protein: CSAGRQVTYYEQYF
V gene: TRBV12-3/TRBV12-4; CDR3 length: 15; CDR3 protein: CASSFERDTEEKLFF
V gene: TRBV4-3; CDR3 length: 16; CDR3 protein: CASSQATGGPNYGYTF
V gene: TRBV7-2; CDR3 length: 14; CDR3 protein: CASSPGGSHNEQFF
V gene: TRBV7-9; CDR3 length: 15; CDR3 protein: CASSFPSGGTHEQFF
V gene: TRBV7-6; CDR3 length: 15; CDR3 protein: CASSLERDGGNIQYF
V gene: TRBV9; CDR3 length: 15; CDR3 protein: CASSAPTSSTDTQYF
V gene: TRBV11-2; CDR3 length: 16; CDR3 protein: CASSLGLSGGYNEQFF
V gene: TRBV7-2; CDR3 length: 15; CDR3 protein: CASSLSDGRKNEQFF
V gene: TRBV7-2; CDR3 length: 16; CDR3 protein: CASSLARGSRQETQYF
V gene: TRBV27; CDR3 length: 18; CDR3 protein: CASSYSGTGGAGANVLTF
V gene: TRBV28; CDR3 length: 12; CDR3 protein: CASSWTSYEQYF
V gene: TRBV7-2; CDR3 length: 16; CDR3 protein: CASSLASSGASYEQYF
V gene: TRBV5-1; CDR3 length: 15; CDR3 protein: CAGSFSSGGYNEQFF
V gene: TRBV20-1; CDR3 length: 15; CDR3 protein: CSARPGQGFTYGYTF
V gene: TRBV29-1; CDR3 length: 14; CDR3 protein: CSILPSSGTDTQYF
V gene: TRBV7-2; CDR3 length: 15; CDR3 protein: CASSYPTGNNYGYTF
V gene: TRBV7-9; CDR3 length: 16; CDR3 protein: CASSTTDGFNQETQYF